The present entry profiles one T cell receptor (beta chain) with its context. Its antigen is unidentified. While the first cohort had some 700 subjects, the donors belonged to the separate validation cohort of about 120 subjects. This entry comes from a study of cytomegalovirus exposure and HLA in healthy donors. Turning to the study itself: The 120 or so validation repertoires used a platform that matched the one used for the 500 to 700 first-cohort repertoires, as a later analysis reported.

The repertoire was sequenced with immunoSEQ multiplex PCR; TCRdb's copy has only in-frame clones and lacks some. The sample lists roughly 310,000 clones; over 75% were seen once. Findings and limits, study-wide: Through in vitro validation, a few CMV-associated chains were shown to be specific for CMV antigens.

This CDR3 is built from 12 residues. With 6 bases removed from V and 9 bases from J, the gap between germline ends came to 12 bases. The germline CDR1 and CDR2 sequences are MNHNS and SASEGT. This receptor was identified in a man younger than 45 in good health and CMV-seronegative. Sequencing was done on a sample of PBMCs. The J gene is TRBJ1-5, the V gene TRBV6-1; D is unresolved. The CDR3 reads CASRTVGGPQHF. CDR3 nucleotides: TGTGCCAGCAGGACCGTCGGCGGGCCCCAGCATTTT.